The clone carrying this TCR beta chain was picked up a small number of times. Production of TCR beta cDNA used 400 to 650 ng total RNA together with a constant-region primer. ARM-PCR, slightly modified, supplied the TCR beta libraries through three nested multiplex PCR rounds. For approximately 11 cycles apiece, the opening two PCR rounds ran with TRBV1-TRBV30 forward primers and a C-beta reverse primer. TCRdb ran MiXCR on the multiplex PCR reads and lists one entry per CDR3 protein. The table lists hundreds of thousands of distinct CDR3 sequences, 58% of them singletons. This record belongs to a study of tumor-infiltrating lymphocytes in primary liver carcinoma. In the study overall: The study included patients who were men and women aged 30 to 69 years. Staging placed the tumors at T1-T3 N0M0, and they measured about 4.2 to 11 cm across. Roughly 3.65 to 8 million productive TCRbeta reads came from each sample, comparable across tissue types.

The germline CDR1 and CDR2 sequences are SGHDT and YYEEEE. V lost 2 bases and J lost 8; bases outside the gene matches: 6. The CDR3 loop spans 14 amino acids. The authors took blood RNA from unsorted whole blood and also extracted germline DNA. Treatment-naive at the time, the patients had chronic HBV infection. The V gene is TRBV5-6, the J gene TRBJ2-1; 8 nucleotides agree with TRBD1. The sample taken for sequencing was peripheral blood. The clonotype originates from a woman in her thirties with primary liver carcinoma and hepatitis B virus infection. CDR3 sequence (DNA): TGTGCCAGCAGCTTACCAGGGGGCTATGATGAGCAGTTCTTC. Translated, it gives CASSLPGGYDEQFF.